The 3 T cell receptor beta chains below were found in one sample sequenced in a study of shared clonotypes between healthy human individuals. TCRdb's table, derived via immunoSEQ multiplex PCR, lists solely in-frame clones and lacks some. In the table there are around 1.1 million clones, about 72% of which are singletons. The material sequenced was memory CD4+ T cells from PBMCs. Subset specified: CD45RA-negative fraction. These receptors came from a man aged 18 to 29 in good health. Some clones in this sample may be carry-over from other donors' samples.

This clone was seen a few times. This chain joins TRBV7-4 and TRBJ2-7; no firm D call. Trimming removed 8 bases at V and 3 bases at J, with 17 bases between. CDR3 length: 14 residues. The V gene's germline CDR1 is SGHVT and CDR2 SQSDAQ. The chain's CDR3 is CASWILRVVYEQYF. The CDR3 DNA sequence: TGTGCCAGCTGGATCCTAAGGGTCGTCTACGAGCAGTACTTC. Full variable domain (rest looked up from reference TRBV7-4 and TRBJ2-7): GAGVSQSPRYKVAKRGRDVALRCDSISGHVTLYWYRQTLGQGSEVLTYSQSDAQRDKSGRPSGRFSAERPERSVSTLKIQRTEQGDSAVYLCASWILRVVYEQYFGPGTRLTVT.

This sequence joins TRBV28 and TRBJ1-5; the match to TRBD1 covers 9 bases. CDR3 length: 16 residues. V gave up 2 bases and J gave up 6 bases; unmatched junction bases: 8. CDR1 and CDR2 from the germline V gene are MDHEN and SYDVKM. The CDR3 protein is CASSLVTGGFFQPQHF. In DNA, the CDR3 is TGTGCCAGCAGTTTAGTTACAGGGGGCTTCTTTCAGCCCCAGCATTTT.

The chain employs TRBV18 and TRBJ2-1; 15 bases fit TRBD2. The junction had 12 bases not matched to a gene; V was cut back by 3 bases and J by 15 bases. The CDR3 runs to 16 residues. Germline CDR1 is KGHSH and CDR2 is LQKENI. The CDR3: CASSPPGLAGGPPPFF. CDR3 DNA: TGTGCCAGCTCACCCCCTGGACTAGCGGGAGGGCCCCCCCCGTTCTTC.